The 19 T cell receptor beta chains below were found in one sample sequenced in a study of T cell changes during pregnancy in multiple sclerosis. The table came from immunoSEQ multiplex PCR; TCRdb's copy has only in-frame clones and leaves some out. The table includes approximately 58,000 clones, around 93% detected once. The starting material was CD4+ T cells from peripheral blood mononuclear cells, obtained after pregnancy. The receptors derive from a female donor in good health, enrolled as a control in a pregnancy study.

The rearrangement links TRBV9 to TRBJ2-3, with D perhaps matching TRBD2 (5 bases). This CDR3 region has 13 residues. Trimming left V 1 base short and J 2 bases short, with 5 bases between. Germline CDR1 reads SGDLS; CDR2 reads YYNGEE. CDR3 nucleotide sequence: TGTGCCAGCAGCGTACTAGCCACAGATACGCAGTATTTT. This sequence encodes CASSVLATDTQYF.

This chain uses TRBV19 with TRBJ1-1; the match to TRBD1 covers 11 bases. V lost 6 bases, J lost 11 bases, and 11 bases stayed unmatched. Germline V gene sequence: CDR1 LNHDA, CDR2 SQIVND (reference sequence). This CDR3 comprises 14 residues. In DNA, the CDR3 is TGTGCCAGTAGCCCGCCAACCGGGACAGGGGGTGCTTTCTTT. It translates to CASSPPTGTGGAFF.

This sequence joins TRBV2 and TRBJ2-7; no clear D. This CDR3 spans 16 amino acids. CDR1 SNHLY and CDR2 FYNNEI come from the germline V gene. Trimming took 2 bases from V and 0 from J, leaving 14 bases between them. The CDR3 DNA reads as TGTGCCAGCAGTGAATTTGGGCAGCCACCCTCCTACGAGCAGTACTTC. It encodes CASSEFGQPPSYEQYF.

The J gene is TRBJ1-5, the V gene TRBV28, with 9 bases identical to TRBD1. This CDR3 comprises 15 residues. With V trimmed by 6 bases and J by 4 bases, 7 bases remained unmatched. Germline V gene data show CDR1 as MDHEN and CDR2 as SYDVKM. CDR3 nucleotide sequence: TGTGCCAGCAGCCGAGGGGACAGGGTTAATCAGCCCCAGCATTTT. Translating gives CASSRGDRVNQPQHF.

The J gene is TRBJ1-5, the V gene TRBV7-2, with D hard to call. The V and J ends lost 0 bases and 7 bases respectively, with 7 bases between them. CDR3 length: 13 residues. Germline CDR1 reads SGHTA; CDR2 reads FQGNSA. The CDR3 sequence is CASSLAAEQPQHF. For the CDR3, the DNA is TGTGCCAGCAGCTTAGCGGCGGAGCAGCCCCAGCATTTT.

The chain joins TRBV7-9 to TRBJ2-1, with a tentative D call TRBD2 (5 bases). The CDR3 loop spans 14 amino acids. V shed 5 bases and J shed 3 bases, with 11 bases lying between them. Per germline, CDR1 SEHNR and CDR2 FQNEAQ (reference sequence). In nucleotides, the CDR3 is TGTGCCAGCAGCCCAATCCGGGACTACAATGAGCAGTTCTTC. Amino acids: CASSPIRDYNEQFF.

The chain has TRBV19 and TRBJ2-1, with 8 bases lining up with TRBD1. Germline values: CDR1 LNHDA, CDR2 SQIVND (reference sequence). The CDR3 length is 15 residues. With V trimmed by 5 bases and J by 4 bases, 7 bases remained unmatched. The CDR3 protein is CASSAGTGLYNEQFF. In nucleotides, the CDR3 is TGTGCCAGTAGTGCCGGGACAGGACTTTACAATGAGCAGTTCTTC.

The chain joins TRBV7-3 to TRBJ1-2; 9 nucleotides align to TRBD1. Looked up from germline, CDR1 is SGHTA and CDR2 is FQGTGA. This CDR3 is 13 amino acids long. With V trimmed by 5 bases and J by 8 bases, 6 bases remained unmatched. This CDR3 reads CASSRDRERGYTF. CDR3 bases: TGTGCCAGCAGCAGGGACAGGGAACGCGGCTACACCTTC. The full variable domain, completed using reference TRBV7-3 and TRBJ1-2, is GAGVSQTPSNKVTEKGKYVELRCDPISGHTALYWYRQSLGQGPEFLIYFQGTGAADDSGLPNDRFFAVRPEGSVSTLKIQRTERGDSAVYLCASSRDRERGYTFGSGTRLTVV.

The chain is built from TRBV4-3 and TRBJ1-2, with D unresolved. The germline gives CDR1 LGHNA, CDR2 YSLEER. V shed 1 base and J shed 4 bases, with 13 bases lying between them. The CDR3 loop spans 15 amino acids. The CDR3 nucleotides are TGCGCCAGCAGCCAAGTTTATGCGAACCTCTATGGCTACACCTTC. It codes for CASSQVYANLYGYTF.

The CDR3: CASSSTITGGAGANVLTF. For the CDR3, the DNA is TGCGCCAGCAGCTCGACAATCACCGGGGGTGCAGGGGCCAACGTCCTGACTTTC. V and J are TRBV5-1 and TRBJ2-6; possible D gene TRBD2, 6 bases. CDR3 size: 18 residues. The V end was cut by 3 bases, the J end by 4 bases, with 20 bases between. Germline V gene sequence: CDR1 SGHRS, CDR2 YFSETQ. Filled out from reference TRBV5-1 and TRBJ2-6, the complete variable domain reads KAGVTQTPRYLIKTRGQQVTLSCSPISGHRSVSWYQQTPGQGLQFLFEYFSETQRNKGNFPGRFSGRQFSNSRSEMNVSTLELGDSALYLCASSSTITGGAGANVLTFGAGSRLTVL.

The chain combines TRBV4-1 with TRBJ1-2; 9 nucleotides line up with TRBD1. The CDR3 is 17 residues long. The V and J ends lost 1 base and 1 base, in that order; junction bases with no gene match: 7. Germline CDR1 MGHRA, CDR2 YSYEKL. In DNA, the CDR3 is TGCGCCAGCAGCCAAGTCATTAGGACAGGGGTTAACTATGGCTACACCTTC. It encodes CASSQVIRTGVNYGYTF.

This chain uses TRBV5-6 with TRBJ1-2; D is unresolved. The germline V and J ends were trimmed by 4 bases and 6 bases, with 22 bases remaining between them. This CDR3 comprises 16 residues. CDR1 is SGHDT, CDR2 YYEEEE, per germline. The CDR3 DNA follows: TGTGCCAGCAGCCCGCAATCCGGCCCCCGACTCGATGGCTACACCTTC. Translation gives CASSPQSGPRLDGYTF.

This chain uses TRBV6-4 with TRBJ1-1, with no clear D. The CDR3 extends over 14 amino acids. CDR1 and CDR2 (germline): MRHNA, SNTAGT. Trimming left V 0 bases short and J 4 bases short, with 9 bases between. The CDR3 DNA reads TGTGCCAGCAGTGACTCGAACCGGGGCACTGAAGCTTTCTTT. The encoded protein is CASSDSNRGTEAFF.

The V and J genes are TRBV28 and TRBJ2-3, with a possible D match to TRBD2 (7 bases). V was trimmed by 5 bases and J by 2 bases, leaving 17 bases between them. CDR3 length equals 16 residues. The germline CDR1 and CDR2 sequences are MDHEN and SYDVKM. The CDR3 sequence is CASSGLRGLPTDTQYF. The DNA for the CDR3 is TGTGCCAGCAGTGGGTTGCGGGGGCTCCCCACAGATACGCAGTATTTT. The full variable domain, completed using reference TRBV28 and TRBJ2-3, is DVKVTQSSRYLVKRTGEKVFLECVQDMDHENMFWYRQDPGLGLRLIYFSYDVKMKEKGDIPEGYSVSREKKERFSLILESASTNQTSMYLCASSGLRGLPTDTQYFGPGTRLTVL.

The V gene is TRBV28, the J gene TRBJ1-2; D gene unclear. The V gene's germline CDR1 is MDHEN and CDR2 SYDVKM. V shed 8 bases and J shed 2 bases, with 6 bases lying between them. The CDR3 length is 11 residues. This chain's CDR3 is CASDGNYGYTF. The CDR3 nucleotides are TGTGCCAGCGACGGGAACTATGGCTACACCTTC.

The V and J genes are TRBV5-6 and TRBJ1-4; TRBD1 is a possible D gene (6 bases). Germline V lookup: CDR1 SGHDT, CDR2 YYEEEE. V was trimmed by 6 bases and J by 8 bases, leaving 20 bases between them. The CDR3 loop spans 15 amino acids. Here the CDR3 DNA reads TGTGCCAGCATCAAAACCGGGACCACAGGGGAAAAACTGTTTTTT. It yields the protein CASIKTGTTGEKLFF. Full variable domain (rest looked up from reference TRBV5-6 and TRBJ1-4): DAGVTQSPTHLIKTRGQQVTLRCSPKSGHDTVSWYQQALGQGPQFIFQYYEEEERQRGNFPDRFSGHQFPNYSSELNVNALLLGDSALYLCASIKTGTTGEKLFFGSGTQLSVL.

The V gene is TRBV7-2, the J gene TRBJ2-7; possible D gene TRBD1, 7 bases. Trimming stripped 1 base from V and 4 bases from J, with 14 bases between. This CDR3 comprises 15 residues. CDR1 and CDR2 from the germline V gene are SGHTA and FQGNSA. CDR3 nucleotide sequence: TGTGCCAGCAGCTTAGGCGCAGGGGGGACGTACGAGCAGTACTTC. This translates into CASSLGAGGTYEQYF. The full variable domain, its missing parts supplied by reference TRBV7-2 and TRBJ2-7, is GAGVSQSPSNKVTEKGKDVELRCDPISGHTALYWYRQSLGQGLEFLIYFQGNSAPDKSGLPSDRFSAERTGGSVSTLTIQRTQQEDSAVYLCASSLGAGGTYEQYFGPGTRLTVT.

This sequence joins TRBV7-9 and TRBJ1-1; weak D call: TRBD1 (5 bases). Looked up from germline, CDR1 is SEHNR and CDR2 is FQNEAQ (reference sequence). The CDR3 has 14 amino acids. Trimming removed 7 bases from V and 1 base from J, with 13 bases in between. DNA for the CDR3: TGTGCCAGCACCCCGCAGGGAAAGAACACTGAAGCTTTCTTT. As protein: CASTPQGKNTEAFF.

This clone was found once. CDR3 residues: CASSGSRGSTGELFF. DNA of the CDR3: TGTGCCAGCAGTGGGTCGCGGGGGTCCACCGGGGAGCTGTTTTTT. This chain links TRBV2 with TRBJ2-2, with TRBD2 matching over 7 bases. V shed 4 bases, J shed 4 bases, and the junction held 6 bases outside the gene matches. This CDR3 is built from 15 residues. Germline lookup yields CDR1 SNHLY and CDR2 FYNNEI.